These 25 T cell receptor beta chains originate from one sample sequenced in a study of Graves' ophthalmopathy and Graves' hyperthyroidism. The authors amplified TCR beta CDR3 regions from RNA transcripts. In the first round, RT-PCR was carried out with HTBI primers, and a multiplex PCR formed the second round. TCRdb re-called the multiplex PCR reads through MiXCR, storing one row per CDR3 protein. The repertoire holds about 620,000 distinct CDR3 sequences, around a fifth seen once, with approximately 6.9% in the top ten. The sequenced sample consisted of peripheral blood. Receptors originate from a woman younger than 30 with stable Graves' hyperthyroidism. Some clones in this sample may be carry-over from other donors' samples.

In this sample, this clonotype turned up a few times. The chain employs TRBV20-1 and TRBJ2-3; 7 nucleotides agree with TRBD1. The ends lost 6 bases at V and 2 bases at J; junction bases unmatched: 5. The CDR3 covers 13 residues. Looked up from germline, CDR1 is DFQATT and CDR2 is SNEGSKA (reference sequence). The CDR3 protein is CSAQDRITDTQYF. For the CDR3, the DNA is TGCAGTGCCCAGGACAGGATCACAGATACGCAGTATTTT.

This clonotype has a count of ten or more. The DNA for the CDR3 is TGTGCCAGCAGCTTAGAACGTTTCTATGGCAGGAACACCGGGGAGCTGTTTTTT. Its translation is CASSLERFYGRNTGELFF. V usage is TRBV7-8 and J usage is TRBJ2-2; D not certain. The CDR3 loop spans 18 amino acids. The germline V gene has CDR1 SGHVS and CDR2 FQNEAQ. Trimming shortened V by 1 base and J by 1 base, and 16 bases separated the two germline ends.

This clonotype was detected ten times or more. This chain joins TRBV6-1 and TRBJ1-2; 7 nucleotides agree with TRBD1. CDR1 and CDR2 (germline): MNHNS, SASEGT. CDR3 length equals 13 residues. The junction had 6 bases not matched to a gene; V was cut back by 7 bases and J by 4 bases. The CDR3 DNA reads TGTGCCAGCACCCTGAGACAGGGCTATGGCTACACCTTC. Its translation is CASTLRQGYGYTF.

The J gene is TRBJ2-7, the V gene TRBV12-3 or TRBV12-4; possibly TRBD2 for D (5 bases). The V gene lost 5 bases and the J gene lost 5 bases, with 16 bases spanning the gap. The CDR3 sequence is 14 residues long. The CDR3 sequence: CASSRSGGLHEQYF. CDR3 in DNA: TGTGCCAGCAGTCGATCCGGAGGCCTGCACGAGCAGTACTTC.

This clonotype came up many times. This chain uses TRBV19 with TRBJ1-6; 10 positions match TRBD1. Germline-derived CDR1 and CDR2 are LNHDA and SQIVND (reference sequence). The V and J ends lost 3 bases and 8 bases, in that order; junction bases with no gene match: 1. The CDR3 has 14 amino acids. CDR3 DNA sequence: TGTGCCAGTAGTATCGGGACAGGGGATTCACCCCTCCACTTT. It codes for CASSIGTGDSPLHF.

The CDR3 sequence: CSGQGMTEAFF. The CDR3 DNA follows: TGCTCGGGACAGGGGATGACTGAAGCTTTCTTT. The chain has TRBV20-1 and TRBJ1-1; TRBD1 agrees at 10 bases. This CDR3 contains 11 residues. Germline V gives CDR1 DFQATT, CDR2 SNEGSKA (reference sequence).

The chain is built from TRBV27 and TRBJ2-5; 15 bases agree with TRBD2. The trim removed 9 bases at V and 0 bases at J, leaving 11 bases unmatched. The V gene's germline CDR1 is MNHEY and CDR2 SMNVEV (reference sequence). This CDR3 is 18 amino acids long. The CDR3 spells CASRSGTSGGPYQETQYF. CDR3 nucleotide sequence: TGTGCCAGTCGATCGGGGACTAGCGGGGGGCCTTACCAAGAGACCCAGTACTTC.

A note on this clonotype: The junction departs from the called germline gene at one end, perhaps through a read error. This chain links TRBV2 with TRBJ1-5; D unclear. The CDR3 length is 11 residues. Germline V gives CDR1 SNHLY, CDR2 FYNNEI. The CDR3 nucleotides read TGTGCCAGCATAAAGAATCAGCCTCAGCATTTT. Protein: CASIKNQPQHF.

In this sample, this clonotype turned up many times. This chain links TRBV7-6 with TRBJ2-7, with 10 bases aligning to TRBD1. The V gene's germline CDR1 is SGHVS and CDR2 FNYEAQ. The CDR3 loop spans 16 amino acids. V was clipped by 5 bases and J by 2 bases; unmatched bases: 9. The CDR3 DNA is TGTGCCAGCAGCCCGAGGACAGGGGGTAGCACCTACGAGCAGTACTTC. Amino acids: CASSPRTGGSTYEQYF.

This clonotype was counted many times. V usage is TRBV30 and J usage is TRBJ1-1, with a possible D match to TRBD1 (5 bases). Germline CDR1 GTSNPN, CDR2 SVGIG (reference sequence). Trimming removed 2 bases from V and 0 bases from J, with 13 bases in between. The CDR3 sequence is 15 residues long. The CDR3 here is CAWSSYGTVNTEAFF. In nucleotides, the CDR3 is TGTGCCTGGAGTTCGTACGGGACCGTGAACACTGAAGCTTTCTTT.

This clonotype was counted many times. The chain is built from TRBV6-1 and TRBJ1-2; no clear D. CDR1 and CDR2 (germline): MNHNS, SASEGT. Trimming stripped 4 bases from V and 4 bases from J, with 10 bases between. The CDR3 loop spans 13 amino acids. CDR3 DNA: TGTGCCAGCAGTGCCAGGTTTTCCTATGGCTACACCTTC. Translating gives CASSARFSYGYTF.

On this clonotype itself: It may be a read error: a sequence one base away is much more abundant. The chain is built from TRBV6-1 and TRBJ1-5; D unresolved. Germline V CDR1 and CDR2: MNHNS, SASEGT. The CDR3 totals 17 residues. The V end was cut by 5 bases, the J end by 2 bases, with 19 bases between. The CDR3 loop is CASSPGPSGCRNQPQHF. DNA for the CDR3: TGTGCCAGCAGTCCAGGACCATCCGGCTGCCGCAATCAGCCCCAGCATTTT.

This clonotype was detected ten times or more. This chain links TRBV28 with TRBJ1-2, with D perhaps matching TRBD1 (5 bases). The V end lost 4 bases, the J end lost 10 bases, and 19 bases lay between the germline ends. Germline lookup yields CDR1 MDHEN and CDR2 SYDVKM. This CDR3 comprises 14 residues. CDR3 residues: CASSSPGGTKDYTF. The CDR3 DNA reads as TGTGCCAGCAGTTCCCCTGGGGGTACTAAGGACTACACCTTC.

This clonotype turned up a few times. The V gene is TRBV5-1, the J gene TRBJ2-5; the match to TRBD1 covers 7 bases. Germline CDR1 SGHRS, CDR2 YFSETQ. J lost 5 bases, V lost 3 bases, and 10 bases had no gene match. CDR3 length: 15 residues. The CDR3 DNA sequence: TGCGCCAGCAGCTCGACAGAGGGGGCGCGGGAGACCCAGTACTTC. Protein product: CASSSTEGARETQYF. Filled out from reference TRBV5-1 and TRBJ2-5, the complete variable domain reads KAGVTQTPRYLIKTRGQQVTLSCSPISGHRSVSWYQQTPGQGLQFLFEYFSETQRNKGNFPGRFSGRQFSNSRSEMNVSTLELGDSALYLCASSSTEGARETQYFGPGTRLLVL.

Ten or more counts support this clonotype. The CDR3, as DNA: TGCAGTGCTAGAGATCTTTCGGGACAGGATTTAGTCTATGGCTACACCTTC. It specifies CSARDLSGQDLVYGYTF. V usage is TRBV20-1 and J usage is TRBJ1-2; 8 bases line up with TRBD1. This CDR3 contains 17 residues. Germline assignment: CDR1 DFQATT and CDR2 SNEGSKA (reference sequence). After removal of 0 bases from V and 4 bases from J, the junction contained 13 bases not matched to a gene.

The V call is TRBV5-1, the J call TRBJ2-2, with TRBD1 matching 11 bases. Germline V gene data show CDR1 as SGHRS and CDR2 as YFSETQ. V lost 4 bases, J lost 5 bases, and 7 bases stayed unmatched. This CDR3 comprises 16 residues. CDR3 sequence reads: CASSPGQGAGTGELFF. CDR3 sequence (DNA): TGCGCCAGCAGCCCCGGACAGGGGGCGGGTACCGGGGAGCTGTTTTTT.

This clonotype appeared many times. The chain is built from TRBV11-2 and TRBJ2-5, with D possibly being TRBD2 (6 bases). V was clipped by 1 base and J by 5 bases, with 17 bases between them. This CDR3 spans 16 amino acids. CDR1 SGHAT and CDR2 FQNNGV come from the germline V gene. The DNA for the CDR3 is TGTGCCAGCAGCTTAGCCGCGTTGGGGGGTGTGGAGACCCAGTACTTC. Protein sequence: CASSLAALGGVETQYF.

This clonotype occurred a few times. J is TRBJ2-5 and V is TRBV30; 9 nucleotides line up with TRBD2. J gave up 1 base and V 1 base, and 7 bases lay outside the gene matches. The CDR3 is made up of 16 amino acids. Germline CDR1 is GTSNPN and CDR2 is SVGIG (reference sequence). The CDR3: CAWSAGSGGSQETQYF. In DNA, the CDR3 is TGTGCCTGGAGTGCGGGTAGCGGGGGCTCCCAAGAGACCCAGTACTTC.

This clonotype was observed at least ten times. This sequence joins TRBV2 and TRBJ2-7; D perhaps matches TRBD2 (6 bases). This CDR3 region has 15 residues. Trimming shortened V by 6 bases and J by 0 bases, and 15 bases separated the two germline ends. Per germline, CDR1 SNHLY and CDR2 FYNNEI. CDR3 sequence (DNA): TGTGCCAGCAGGGCGGGGACTCGGCGCTCCTACGAGCAGTACTTC. This sequence encodes CASRAGTRRSYEQYF.

The sample holds many counts of this clonotype. The rearrangement joins TRBV25-1 to TRBJ2-5; D not resolved. The CDR3 extends over 16 amino acids. Germline assignment: CDR1 MGHDK and CDR2 SYGVNS. With 3 bases removed from V and 1 base from J, the gap between germline ends came to 15 bases. CDR3 DNA: TGTGCCAGCAGTGAGGAGAGATCCGACCTCCAAGAGACCCAGTACTTC. This sequence encodes CASSEERSDLQETQYF.

J is TRBJ2-7 and V is TRBV7-8, with D possibly being TRBD2 (7 bases). This CDR3 is 14 amino acids long. Germline V lookup: CDR1 SGHVS, CDR2 FQNEAQ. Trimming took 5 bases from V and 2 from J, leaving 13 bases between them. The CDR3 sequence is CASSAGRGPYEQYF. The DNA of the CDR3 is TGTGCCAGCAGCGCAGGGCGGGGGCCCTACGAGCAGTACTTC.

This clonotype was seen a handful of times. The chain recombines TRBV11-2 with TRBJ1-1; 9 bases are a match to TRBD1. Looked up from germline, CDR1 is SGHAT and CDR2 is FQNNGV. The CDR3 runs 14 residues. Trimming cost V 5 bases and J 7 bases; bases outside gene matches: 8. CDR3 protein: CASSTTGGYGEAFF. CDR3 coding DNA: TGTGCCAGCAGCACTACAGGGGGCTATGGTGAAGCTTTCTTT.

In its sample, this clonotype was seen a few times. V usage is TRBV20-1 and J usage is TRBJ2-4, with a weak D call TRBD2 (5 bases). CDR1 DFQATT and CDR2 SNEGSKA come from the germline V gene (reference sequence). V was cut by 6 bases and J by 0 bases, with 9 bases left in between. CDR3 length equals 13 residues. CDR3 amino acids: CSAGGGAKNIQYF. DNA for the CDR3: TGCAGTGCCGGCGGAGGAGCCAAAAACATTCAGTACTTC.

The chain employs TRBV30 and TRBJ2-7; no reliable D call. The length of the CDR3 is 13 residues. Trimming removed 0 bases from V and 6 bases from J, with 12 bases in between. Germline V gives CDR1 GTSNPN, CDR2 SVGIG (reference sequence). The CDR3, as DNA: TGTGCCTGGAGTGTTCCCGATCCCAGCGAGCAGTACTTC. Translated: CAWSVPDPSEQYF.

The rearrangement links TRBV7-9 to TRBJ2-7; D perhaps matches TRBD2 (6 bases). CDR1 and CDR2 from the germline V gene are SEHNR and FQNEAQ (reference sequence). V was cut by 8 bases and J by 2 bases, with 16 bases left in between. The CDR3 has 14 amino acids. The CDR3 sequence: CASGMGLKPYEQYF. The CDR3, as DNA: TGTGCCAGCGGGATGGGACTCAAACCCTACGAGCAGTACTTC.